The clone carrying this T cell receptor beta chain was seen more than once but under ten times. Time point of the sample: blood at routine non-recurrence follow-up after resection. The data originate from a study of spatial heterogeneity in lung cancer. In the study overall: Patients with untreated early-stage non-small cell lung cancer, numbering around 72, were the donors. The count of detected beta-chain sequences consistently exceeded that of alpha-chain sequences.

TCRdb reanalysed the 5' RACE reads using MiXCR and keeps one entry per CDR3 protein. The table has some 32,000 distinct CDR3 sequences, under 11% seen once. This CDR3 is built from 15 residues. With 4 bases clipped from V and 9 bases from J, the junction kept 12 bases outside the gene matches. Germline assignment: CDR1 SGHRS and CDR2 YFSETQ. This chain connects TRBV5-1 to TRBJ2-1; 8 positions match TRBD2. The clonotype comes from a female donor with early-stage non-small cell lung cancer. Sequencing used PBMCs, obtained at follow-up. This CDR3 is CASSAAGTRLPEQFF. For the CDR3, the DNA is TGCGCCAGCAGCGCTGCCGGGACTAGATTACCTGAGCAGTTCTTC.